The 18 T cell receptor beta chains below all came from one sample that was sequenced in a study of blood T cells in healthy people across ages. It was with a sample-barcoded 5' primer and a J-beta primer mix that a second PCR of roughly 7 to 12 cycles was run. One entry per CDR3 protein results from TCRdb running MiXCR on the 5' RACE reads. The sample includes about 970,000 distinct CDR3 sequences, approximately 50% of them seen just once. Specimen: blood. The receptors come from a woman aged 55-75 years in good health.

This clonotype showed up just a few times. Written as DNA, the CDR3 is TGTGCCAGCAGTCTCCGGACTAGCGGGGACTACGAGCAGTACTTC. It is translated as CASSLRTSGDYEQYF. The chain is built from TRBV6-2 or TRBV6-3 and TRBJ2-7; 12 positions agree with TRBD2. Germline V gene lookup returns CDR1 MNHEY and CDR2 SVGEGT. V lost 5 bases, J lost 3 bases, and 5 bases stayed unmatched. The CDR3 contains 15 residues.

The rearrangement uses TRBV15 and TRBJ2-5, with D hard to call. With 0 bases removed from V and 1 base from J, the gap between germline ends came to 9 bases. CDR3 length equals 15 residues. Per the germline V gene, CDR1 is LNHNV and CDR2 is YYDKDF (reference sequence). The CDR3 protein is CATSRDTGSQETQYF. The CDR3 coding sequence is TGTGCCACCAGCAGAGACACTGGCTCCCAAGAGACCCAGTACTTC.

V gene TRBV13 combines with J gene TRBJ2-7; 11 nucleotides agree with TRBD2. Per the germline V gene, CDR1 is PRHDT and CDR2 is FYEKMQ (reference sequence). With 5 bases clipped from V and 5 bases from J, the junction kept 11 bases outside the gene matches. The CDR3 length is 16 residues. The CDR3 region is CASSATPSGRSDEQYF. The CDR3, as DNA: TGTGCCAGCAGCGCAACACCTAGCGGGAGGAGCGACGAGCAGTACTTC.

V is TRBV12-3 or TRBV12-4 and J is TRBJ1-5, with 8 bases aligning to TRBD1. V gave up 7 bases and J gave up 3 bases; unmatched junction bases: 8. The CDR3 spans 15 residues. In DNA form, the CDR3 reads TGTGCCAGCAAAAACAGGGGGTATGACAATCAGCCCCAGCATTTT. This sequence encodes CASKNRGYDNQPQHF.

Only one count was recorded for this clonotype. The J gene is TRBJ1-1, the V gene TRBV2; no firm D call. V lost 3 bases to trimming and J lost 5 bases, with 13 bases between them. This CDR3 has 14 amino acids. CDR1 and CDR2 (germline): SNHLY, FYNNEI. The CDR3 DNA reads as TGTGCCAGCAGTGAGTGGCAGGTTAAAACTGAAGCTTTCTTT. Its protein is CASSEWQVKTEAFF.

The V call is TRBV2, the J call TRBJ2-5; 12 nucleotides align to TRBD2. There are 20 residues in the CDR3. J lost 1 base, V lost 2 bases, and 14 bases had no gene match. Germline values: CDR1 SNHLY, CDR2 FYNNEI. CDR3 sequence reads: CASSEFEGWEGLAGQETQYF. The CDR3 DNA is TGTGCCAGCAGTGAATTTGAGGGTTGGGAGGGACTAGCGGGCCAAGAGACCCAGTACTTC.

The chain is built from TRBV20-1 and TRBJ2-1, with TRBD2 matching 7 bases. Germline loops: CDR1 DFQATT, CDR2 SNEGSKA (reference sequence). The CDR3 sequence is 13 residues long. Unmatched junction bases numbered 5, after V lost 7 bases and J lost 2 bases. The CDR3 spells CSEEGGTYNEQFF. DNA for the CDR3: TGCAGTGAAGAGGGAGGGACCTACAATGAGCAGTTCTTC.

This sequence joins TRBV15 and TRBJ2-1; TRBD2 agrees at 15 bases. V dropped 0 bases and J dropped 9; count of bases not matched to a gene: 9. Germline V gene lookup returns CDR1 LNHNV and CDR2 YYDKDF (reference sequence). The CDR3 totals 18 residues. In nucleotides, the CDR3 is TGTGCCACCAGCAGAGACCGCACCGGGACTAGCGGGAGGAGTGAGCAGTTCTTC. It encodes CATSRDRTGTSGRSEQFF. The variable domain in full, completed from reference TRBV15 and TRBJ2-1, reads DAMVIQNPRYQVTQFGKPVTLSCSQTLNHNVMYWYQQKSSQAPKLLFHYYDKDFNNEADTPDNFQSRRPNTSFCFLDIRSPGLGDTAMYLCATSRDRTGTSGRSEQFFGPGTRLTVL.

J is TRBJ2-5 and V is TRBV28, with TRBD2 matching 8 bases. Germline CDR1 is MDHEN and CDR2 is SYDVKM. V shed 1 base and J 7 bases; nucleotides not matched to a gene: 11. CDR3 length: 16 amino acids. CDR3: CASSLLRRAGVWTQYF. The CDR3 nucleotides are TGTGCCAGCAGTTTATTGAGGCGAGCGGGAGTTTGGACCCAGTACTTC.

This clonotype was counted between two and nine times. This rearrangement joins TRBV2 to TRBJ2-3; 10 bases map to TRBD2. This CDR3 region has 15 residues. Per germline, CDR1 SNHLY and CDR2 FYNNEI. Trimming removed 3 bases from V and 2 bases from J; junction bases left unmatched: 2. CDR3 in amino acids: CASSETSGYTDTQYF. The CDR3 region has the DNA TGTGCCAGCAGTGAGACTAGCGGGTACACAGATACGCAGTATTTT. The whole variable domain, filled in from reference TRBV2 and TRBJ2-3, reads EPEVTQTPSHQVTQMGQEVILRCVPISNHLYFYWYRQILGQKVEFLVSFYNNEISEKSEIFDDQFSVERPDGSNFTLKIRSTKLEDSAMYFCASSETSGYTDTQYFGPGTRLTVL.

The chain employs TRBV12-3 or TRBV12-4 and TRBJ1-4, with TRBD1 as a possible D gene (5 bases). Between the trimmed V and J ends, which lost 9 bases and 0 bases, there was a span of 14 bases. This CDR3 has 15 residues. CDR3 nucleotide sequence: TGTGCCAGTACAGGAAAAGTTGCAACTAATGAAAAACTGTTTTTT. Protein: CASTGKVATNEKLFF.

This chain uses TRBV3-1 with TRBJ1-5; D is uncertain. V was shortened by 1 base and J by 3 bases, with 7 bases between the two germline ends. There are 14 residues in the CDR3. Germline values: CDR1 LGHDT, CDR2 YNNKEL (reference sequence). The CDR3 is CASSQGGNNQPQHF. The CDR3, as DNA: TGTGCCAGCAGCCAAGGGGGAAACAATCAGCCCCAGCATTTT.

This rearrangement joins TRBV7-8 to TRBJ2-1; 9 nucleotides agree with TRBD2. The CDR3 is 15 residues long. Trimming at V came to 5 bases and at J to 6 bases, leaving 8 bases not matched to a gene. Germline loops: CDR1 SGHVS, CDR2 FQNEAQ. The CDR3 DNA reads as TGTGCCAGCAGCGGCCGGGGACTAGCCAGCAATGAGCAGTTCTTC. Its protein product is CASSGRGLASNEQFF.

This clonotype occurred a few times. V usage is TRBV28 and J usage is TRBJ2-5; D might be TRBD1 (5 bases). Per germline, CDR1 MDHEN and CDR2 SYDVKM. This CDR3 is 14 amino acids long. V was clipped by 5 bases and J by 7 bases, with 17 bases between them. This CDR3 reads CASSTQLRVWTQYF. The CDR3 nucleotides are TGTGCCAGCAGTACCCAGCTCAGGGTTTGGACCCAGTACTTC.

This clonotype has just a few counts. This CDR3 is CSARARKETQYF. CDR3 bases: TGCAGTGCTAGAGCGCGGAAAGAGACCCAGTACTTC. This chain joins TRBV20-1 and TRBJ2-5; D is undetermined. CDR3 length: 12 amino acids. Between the trimmed V and J ends, which lost 1 base and 3 bases, there was a span of 6 bases. Germline V gene lookup returns CDR1 DFQATT and CDR2 SNEGSKA (reference sequence).

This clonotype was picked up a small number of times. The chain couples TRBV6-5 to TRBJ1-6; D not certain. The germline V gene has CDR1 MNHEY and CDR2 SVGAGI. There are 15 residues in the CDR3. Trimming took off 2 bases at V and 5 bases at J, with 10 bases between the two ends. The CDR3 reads CASSYRTRNNSPLHF. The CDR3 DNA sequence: TGTGCCAGCAGTTACCGGACGCGGAATAATTCACCCCTCCACTTT.

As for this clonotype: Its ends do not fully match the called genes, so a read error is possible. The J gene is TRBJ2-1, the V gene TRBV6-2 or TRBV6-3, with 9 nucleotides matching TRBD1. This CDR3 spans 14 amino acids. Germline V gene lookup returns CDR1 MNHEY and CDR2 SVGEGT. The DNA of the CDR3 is TGTGCCAGCAGTTACAAGGGACAGGGCAATGAGCAGTTCTTT. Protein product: CASSYKGQGNEQFF.

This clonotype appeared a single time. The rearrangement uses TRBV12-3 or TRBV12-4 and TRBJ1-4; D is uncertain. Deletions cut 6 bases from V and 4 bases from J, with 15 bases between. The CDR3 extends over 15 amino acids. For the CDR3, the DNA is TGTGCCAGCAGCGAGGGCTTTATCTTTAATGAAAAACTGTTTTTT. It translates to CASSEGFIFNEKLFF.